This T cell receptor (beta chain) was captured by sequencing in a study of vaccination effects on CD4 cells after COVID-19. Sequencing used immunoSEQ multiplex PCR; TCRdb keeps in-frame clones, though not all of them. The sample includes around 11,000 clones, just under 75% of them seen just once. In regard to this clone: The target antigen is unknown.

Before any sequencing was done, the ViraFEST assay used viral peptide pools to expand antigen-specific CD4+ T cells. CD4+ T cell isolation took place after approximately ten days of culture. The healthy vaccine recipients, who had no prior SARS-CoV-2 infection, showed negative nucleocapsid antibodies. Every well housed some 1.8 million PBMC, which grew in culture alongside 10 IU/ml IL-2 and roughly 9.8 ug/ml peptides. IL-2 medium supplanted half the medium on days 3 and 7. V lost 5 bases, J lost 1 base, and 6 bases stayed unmatched. The length of the CDR3 is 16 residues. Germline V lookup: CDR1 SGHTA, CDR2 FQGNSA.

Material: CD4+ T cells from PBMCs cultured with HCoV-229E spike peptides, obtained before COVID-19 vaccination. This receptor was taken from a human donor who received a COVID-19 vaccine. The rearrangement joins TRBV7-2 to TRBJ2-2; 8 positions match TRBD1. The CDR3 region is CASSPSGTGNTGELFF. Written as DNA, the CDR3 is TGTGCCAGCAGCCCCTCCGGGACAGGGAACACCGGGGAGCTGTTTTTT. The full variable domain, its missing parts supplied by reference TRBV7-2 and TRBJ2-2, is GAGVSQSPSNKVTEKGKDVELRCDPISGHTALYWYRQSLGQGLEFLIYFQGNSAPDKSGLPSDRFSAERTGGSVSTLTIQRTQQEDSAVYLCASSPSGTGNTGELFFGEGSRLTVL.